What follows describes a single TCR beta chain. The target antigen is unknown. The sample belongs to a study of CD8+ T cells in alopecia areata. Overall study: The study gave treated patients oral tofacitinib at 5 to 10 mg twice daily.

The researchers isolated CD4+ and CD8+ T cells from PBMCs by sorting. Extracted RNA was reverse transcribed into cDNA, the sequencing template. The protocol was immunoSEQ multiplex PCR, while the TCRdb copy is restricted to in-frame clones and leaves out a portion. In the table there are more than 95,000 clones, roughly two fifths of which are singletons. This CDR3 has 12 amino acids. The V end was cut by 7 bases, the J end by 1 base, with 7 bases between. Per the germline V gene, CDR1 is SQVTM and CDR2 is ANQGSEA. Overall study findings and caveats: Resident alphabeta T cells of normal skin are also sequenced in scalp samples.

This sequence was found in a human donor with alopecia areata. The gene calls are TRBV29-1 and TRBJ2-2; D not certain. The specimen was CD4+ T cells sorted from blood. CDR3 DNA: TGCAGCGCGTCCTGGAACACCGGGGAGCTGTTTTTT. Amino acid sequence: CSASWNTGELFF.